The clone carrying this T cell receptor beta chain qualifies as medium-sized. Its antigen is currently unknown. The CDR3 covers 17 residues. V lost 5 bases to trimming and J lost 2 bases; unmatched junction nucleotides: 10. Germline-derived CDR1 and CDR2 are MGHRA and YSYEKL. The record originates from a study of T-cell memory formation after mild COVID-19. Findings and caveats of the study: CD4/CD8 balance characterized clones contracting day 15 to 85, and CD4+ skew characterized later expanders.

A 5'RACE reaction primed in the constant segment made cDNA libraries of TCR alpha and TCR beta, and these carried sample barcodes and UMIs. MiXCR was run by TCRdb on the 5' RACE reads, yielding one entry per CDR3 protein. The repertoire consists of fewer than 50,000 distinct CDR3 sequences, with approximately 8% occurring once and the leading ten covering more than 1.3%. The genes are TRBV4-1 and TRBJ2-5, with 11 bases fitting TRBD2. Material for sequencing was PBMCs or a T cell subset sorted from them (not recorded which). The clonotype was recovered from a man younger than 30 who had mild COVID-19 (a few samples of this study predate the infection). Cell type and time point are not known. Here the CDR3 DNA reads TGCGCCAGCAGCAAAAGACTAGCGGGGAATTTTCAAGAGACCCAGTACTTC. It codes for CASSKRLAGNFQETQYF.